A single T cell receptor beta chain is shown here with its context. Sequence at one end of the junction differs from germline and may be a read error. It was genomic DNA that served as the template for profiling TCR beta VDJ and CDR3. TCRdb reanalysed the reads using MiXCR and keeps one entry per CDR3 protein. The sample lists roughly 38,000 distinct CDR3 sequences; more than 75% were seen once. The data were taken from a study of CD8+CD57+ T cells in acquired aplastic anemia. Sequenced sample: sorted CD4+, CD8+, or CD8+CD57+ T cells (not recorded which) from PBMCs. This TCR was recovered from a human donor in good health, serving as a control.

Here the CDR3 reads CASSVEAGGSF. The CDR3 bases are TGTGCCAGCAGTGTTGAGGCGGGCGGTTCTTTC. The chain links TRBV2 to TRBJ2-7, with a weak D call TRBD2 (5 bases). CDR1 and CDR2 (germline): SNHLY, FYNNEI. CDR3 length: 11 amino acids. The full variable domain, with the rest looked up from reference TRBV2 and TRBJ2-7, is EPEVTQTPSHQVTQMGQEVILRCVPISNHLYFYWYRQILGQKVEFLVSFYNNEISEKSEIFDDQFSVERPDGSNFTLKIRSTKLEDSAMYFCASSVEAGGSFGPGTRLTVT.